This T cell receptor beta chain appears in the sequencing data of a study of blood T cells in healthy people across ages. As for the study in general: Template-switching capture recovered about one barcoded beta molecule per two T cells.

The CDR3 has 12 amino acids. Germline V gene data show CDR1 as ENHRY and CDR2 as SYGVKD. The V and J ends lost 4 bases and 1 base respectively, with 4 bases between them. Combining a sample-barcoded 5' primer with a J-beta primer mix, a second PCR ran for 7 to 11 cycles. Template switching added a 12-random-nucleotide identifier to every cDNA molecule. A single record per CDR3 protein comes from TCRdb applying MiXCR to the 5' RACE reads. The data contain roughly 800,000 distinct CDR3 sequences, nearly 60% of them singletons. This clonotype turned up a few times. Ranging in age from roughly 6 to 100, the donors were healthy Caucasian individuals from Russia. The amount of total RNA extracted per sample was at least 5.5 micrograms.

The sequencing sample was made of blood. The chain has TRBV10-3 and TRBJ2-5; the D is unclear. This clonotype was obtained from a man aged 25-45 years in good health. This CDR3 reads CAISAIQETQYF. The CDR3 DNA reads TGTGCCATCAGTGCTATCCAAGAGACCCAGTACTTC.